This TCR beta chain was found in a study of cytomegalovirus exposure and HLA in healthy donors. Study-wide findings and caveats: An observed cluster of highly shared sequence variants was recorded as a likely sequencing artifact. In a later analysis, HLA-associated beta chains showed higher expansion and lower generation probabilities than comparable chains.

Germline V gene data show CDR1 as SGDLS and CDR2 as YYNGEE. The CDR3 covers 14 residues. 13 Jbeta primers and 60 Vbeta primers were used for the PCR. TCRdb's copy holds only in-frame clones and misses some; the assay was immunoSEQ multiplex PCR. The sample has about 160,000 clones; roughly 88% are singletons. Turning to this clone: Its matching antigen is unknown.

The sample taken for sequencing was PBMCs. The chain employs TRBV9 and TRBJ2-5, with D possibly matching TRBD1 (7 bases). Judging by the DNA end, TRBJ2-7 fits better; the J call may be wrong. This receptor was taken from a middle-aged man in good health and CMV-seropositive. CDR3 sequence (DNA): TGTGCCAGCAGCACGCGGGACAGCTCCTACGAGCAGTACTTC. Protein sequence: CASSTRDSSYEQYF.